This T cell receptor beta chain was recovered during a study of shared clonotypes between healthy human individuals. Deep was the level used in running the assay. Assay used: immunoSEQ multiplex PCR; TCRdb lists only in-frame clones, some missing. Found here are about 1 million clones, around four fifths of them singletons; the top ten hold around 1.5%. Turning to this clone: The antigen is unknown.

Trimming left V 2 bases short and J 0 bases short, with 6 bases between. The CDR3 length is 14 residues. Per germline, CDR1 SGHNT and CDR2 YYREEE (reference sequence). The authors divided CD4+ cells into CD45RA+ naive and CD45RA-negative memory subsets. General observations from the study: Clonotype sharing among donors, it was expected, would be affected by sequencing depth.

This sequence originates from a man aged 18 to 30 in good health. Sequencing input: memory CD4+ T cells sorted from blood. Subset denoted: CD45RA-negative fraction. The chain carries TRBV5-4 and TRBJ2-1; D gene uncertain. Here the CDR3 DNA reads TGTGCCAGCAGCTTTCGTAGCTCCTACAATGAGCAGTTCTTC. The encoded protein is CASSFRSSYNEQFF.